Detailed here is one T cell receptor (beta chain). Its antigen remains unknown. Through a sample-barcoded 5' primer and a J-beta primer mix, a second PCR was run for roughly 7 to 12 cycles. Every single cDNA molecule received a tag from a template-switch adaptor with 12 random nucleotides. Via MiXCR, TCRdb re-called the 5' RACE reads, giving one row per CDR3 protein. The table has 1,300,000 or so distinct CDR3 sequences, 45% to 70% seen once. This record comes from a study of blood T cells in healthy people across ages. Study-wide results and limits: As age increased, TCR beta diversity per million T cells fell in a roughly linear fashion.

In germline, CDR1 is SGHRS, CDR2 YFSETQ. The CDR3 extends over 9 amino acids. PBMCs were isolated at a quantity of at least 7 million per sample. The TCR comes from a man between 18 and 35 years old in good health. The J gene is TRBJ2-5, the V gene TRBV5-1, with a possible D match to TRBD2 (5 bases). The sequenced sample consisted of blood. The CDR3 DNA reads TGCGCACGGAGGATGGGAGAGTACTTC. The encoded protein is CARRMGEYF.